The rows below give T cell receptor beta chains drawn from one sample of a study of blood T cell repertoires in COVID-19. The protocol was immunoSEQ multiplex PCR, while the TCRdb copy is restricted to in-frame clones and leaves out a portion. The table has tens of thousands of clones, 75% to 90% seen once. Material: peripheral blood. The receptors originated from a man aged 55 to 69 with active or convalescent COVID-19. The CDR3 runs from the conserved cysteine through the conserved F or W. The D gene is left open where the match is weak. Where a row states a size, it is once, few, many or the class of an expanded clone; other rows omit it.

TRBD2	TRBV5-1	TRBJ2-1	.	TGCGCCAGCAGATCGGGAGGGGGGAGCACTGAGCAGTTCTTC	CASRSGGGSTEQFF
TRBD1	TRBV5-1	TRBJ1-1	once	TGCGCCAGCAGCATGGGACAGGGGGGATGGAACACTGAAGCTTTCTTT	CASSMGQGGWNTEAFF
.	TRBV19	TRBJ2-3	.	TGTGCCAGTAGCAGGGAGGCGGGGCAAGCAAGCACAGATACGCAGTATTTT	CASSREAGQASTDTQYF
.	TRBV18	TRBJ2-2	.	TGTGCCAGCTCACCGGTTCGACACGGGGGTACCGGGGAGCTGTTTTTT	CASSPVRHGGTGELFF
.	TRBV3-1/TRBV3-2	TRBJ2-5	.	TGTGCCAGCAGCCCACTCCCCCACAGCCAAGAGACCCAGTACTTC	CASSPLPHSQETQYF
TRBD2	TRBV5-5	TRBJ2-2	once	TGTGCCAGCAGCGCTGTAGCGGGAGCTAACACCGGGGAGCTGTTTTTT	CASSAVAGANTGELFF
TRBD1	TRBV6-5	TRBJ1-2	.	TGTGCCAGCAGAGACAGGGGCGCTGCGTATGGCTACACCTTC	CASRDRGAAYGYTF
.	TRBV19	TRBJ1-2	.	TGTGCCAGTAGTATGGGGAACAGGCTATTCTATGGCTACACCTTC	CASSMGNRLFYGYTF
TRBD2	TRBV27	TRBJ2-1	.	TGTGCCAGCAGTTTCCGAAAGCGGGAGAGGGACAATGAGCAGTTCTTC	CASSFRKRERDNEQFF
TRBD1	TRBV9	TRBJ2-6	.	TGTGCCAGCAGCGACCGAGACAGGGGGACATACGGGGCCAACGTCCTGACTTTC	CASSDRDRGTYGANVLTF
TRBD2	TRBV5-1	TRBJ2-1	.	TGCGCCAGCAGCTTTGAACGGACTAGCGGGATGAACAATGAGCAGTTCTTC	CASSFERTSGMNNEQFF
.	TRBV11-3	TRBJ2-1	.	TGTGCCAGCAGCTTAGATCCCAAACTAGAGCAGTTCTTC	CASSLDPKLEQFF
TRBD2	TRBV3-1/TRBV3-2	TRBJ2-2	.	TGTGCCAGCAGCCCGGTCCGACCTAGGGCTAGCGGGAGGCGGGAGACCGGGGAGCTGTTTTTT	CASSPVRPRASGRRETGELFF
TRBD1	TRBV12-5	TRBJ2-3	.	TGTGCTAGTGGTTTGGATCTTGACAGGGTGGATACGCAGTATTTT	CASGLDLDRVDTQYF
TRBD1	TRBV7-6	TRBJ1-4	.	TGTGCCAGCAGCTTAGCGCGGGACAGGGGGGTTCTTAATGAAAAACTGTTTTTT	CASSLARDRGVLNEKLFF
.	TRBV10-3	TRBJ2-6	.	TGTGCCATCAGTGAGTCGAGCCCCCAAGGGGCCAACGTCCTGACTTTC	CAISESSPQGANVLTF
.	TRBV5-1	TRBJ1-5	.	TGCGCCAGCAGCCCTAATCCAGGGGAAATTCAGCCCCAGCATTTT	CASSPNPGEIQPQHF